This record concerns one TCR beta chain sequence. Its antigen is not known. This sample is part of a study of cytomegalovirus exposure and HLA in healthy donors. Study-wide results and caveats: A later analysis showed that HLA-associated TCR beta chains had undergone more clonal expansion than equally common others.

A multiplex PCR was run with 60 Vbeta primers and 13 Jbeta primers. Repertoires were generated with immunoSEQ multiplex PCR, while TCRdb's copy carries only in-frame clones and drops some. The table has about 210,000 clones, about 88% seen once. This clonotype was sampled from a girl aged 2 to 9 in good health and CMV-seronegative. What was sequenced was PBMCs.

This CDR3 is CASSPTPRTGVDYGYTF. Written as DNA, the CDR3 is TGTGCCAGCTCACCGACTCCACGGACAGGGGTGGACTATGGCTACACCTTC. The chain has TRBV18 and TRBJ1-2; TRBD1 matches 9 bases. J lost 3 bases, V lost 3 bases, and 11 bases had no gene match. The CDR3 sequence is 17 residues long. CDR1 and CDR2 (germline): KGHSH, LQKENI.